These 23 T cell receptor beta chains came from one sample sequenced in a study of Graves' ophthalmopathy and Graves' hyperthyroidism. RNA transcripts yielded amplified TCR beta CDR3 regions. The first-round RT-PCR employed HTBI primers together with the Qiagen OneStep RT-PCR kit. A multiplex PCR was then performed as the second round. TCRdb independently ran MiXCR on the multiplex PCR reads; one entry per CDR3 protein. The data contain some 380,000 distinct CDR3 sequences, less than 20% of them singletons. Sequenced material: peripheral blood. The receptors shown here come from a woman aged 18-29 years with stable Graves' hyperthyroidism.

This clonotype was seen at least ten times. The V and J genes are TRBV12-3 or TRBV12-4 and TRBJ2-7; D might be TRBD1 (6 bases). V was clipped by 6 bases and J by 7 bases, with 19 bases between them. This CDR3 spans 14 amino acids. The CDR3 sequence: CASSPDSATREQYF. The CDR3 DNA is TGTGCCAGCAGCCCGGACAGCGCTACTAGGGAGCAGTACTTC.

There are many counts of this clonotype. V and J are TRBV19 and TRBJ2-5; no clear D gene. There are 12 residues in the CDR3. Trimming shortened V by 3 bases and J by 6 bases, and 8 bases separated the two germline ends. Germline V gene data show CDR1 as LNHDA and CDR2 as SQIVND (reference sequence). CDR3 region: CASSMSSQTQYF. CDR3 nucleotides: TGTGCCAGTAGTATGTCTAGTCAGACCCAGTACTTC.

This clonotype was recorded many times. This chain uses TRBV11-3 with TRBJ1-2; the D gene is possibly TRBD1 (6 bases). V was shortened by 5 bases and J by 7 bases, with 17 bases between the two germline ends. The CDR3 runs to 14 residues. CDR1 is SGHNT and CDR2 is YENEEA in the germline V gene. The CDR3, as DNA: TGTGCCAGCAGCCGGGGGGGCCAGGGTGGTGGCTACACCTTC. Protein sequence: CASSRGGQGGGYTF.

The chain carries TRBV6-1 and TRBJ1-5; D may be TRBD1 (5 bases). Germline CDR1 and CDR2: MNHNS and SASEGT. The CDR3 runs to 14 residues. V was shortened by 5 bases and J by 2 bases, with 10 bases between the two germline ends. In DNA form, the CDR3 reads TGTGCCAGCAGTCCCCTGACAGGCAATCAGCCCCAGCATTTT. It yields the protein CASSPLTGNQPQHF.

This clonotype appeared many times. The rearrangement joins TRBV20-1 to TRBJ2-7; D remains ambiguous. V lost 1 base to trimming and J lost 1 base, with 11 bases between them. CDR1 is DFQATT, CDR2 SNEGSKA, per germline (reference sequence). This CDR3 spans 14 amino acids. The CDR3 DNA reads TGCAGTGCTAGAGCTGGCCAGAGATCCTACGAGCAGTACTTC. Translating it yields CSARAGQRSYEQYF.

Details on this clonotype: A single base separates this from a much larger clone, so it may be a read error. The J gene is TRBJ2-2, the V gene TRBV10-3; tentatively, D is TRBD2 (5 bases). CDR3 length: 12 residues. Per the germline V gene, CDR1 is ENHRY and CDR2 is SYGVKD. DNA of the CDR3: TGTGCCATCAGGGGAGAGACCGGGGAGCTGTGTTTT. Its translation: CAIRGETGELCF.

The sample holds many counts of this clonotype. V usage is TRBV2 and J usage is TRBJ1-2; TRBD1 matches at 12 bases. The CDR3 runs 16 residues. The ends lost 7 bases at V and 4 bases at J; junction bases unmatched: 10. Germline values: CDR1 SNHLY, CDR2 FYNNEI. CDR3 loop: CASMGTGGAYTYGYTF. For the CDR3, the DNA is TGTGCCAGCATGGGGACAGGGGGCGCGTACACCTATGGCTACACCTTC.

This clonotype was observed at least ten times. The chain carries TRBV12-3 or TRBV12-4 and TRBJ1-6, with 7 positions matching TRBD1. The CDR3 is made up of 14 amino acids. V lost 8 bases, J lost 8 bases, and 9 bases stayed unmatched. The CDR3 DNA follows: TGTGCCAGCGGCCTACAGGGGAGGGATTCACCCCTCCACTTT. This sequence encodes CASGLQGRDSPLHF.

At least ten counts were recorded for this clonotype. V and J are TRBV4-2 and TRBJ1-2; D remains unclear. Trimming left V 0 bases short and J 11 bases short, with 19 bases between. The germline gives CDR1 LGHNA, CDR2 YNFKEQ. This CDR3 is 15 amino acids long. The CDR3 DNA is TGTGCCAGCAGCCAAGATCGTAGTGGGGTAATGGGTTACACCTTC. Translated, it gives CASSQDRSGVMGYTF.

This clonotype turned up a few times. The chain recombines TRBV11-3 with TRBJ1-1, with TRBD1 identical over 7 bases. V was pared by 3 bases and J by 0 bases, with 4 bases of the junction left unmatched. Germline V gene lookup returns CDR1 SGHNT and CDR2 YENEEA. The CDR3 extends over 15 amino acids. CDR3 sequence reads: CASSFLTGLNTEAFF. For the CDR3, the DNA is TGTGCCAGCAGCTTTTTGACAGGGTTGAACACTGAAGCTTTCTTT.

This clonotype was detected many times. This rearrangement joins TRBV6-2 or TRBV6-3 to TRBJ1-2, with a weak D call TRBD1 (5 bases). Trimming cost V 5 bases and J 4 bases, with 14 bases left between them. Germline-derived CDR1 and CDR2 are MNHEY and SVGEGT. CDR3 length: 14 amino acids. Here the CDR3 DNA reads TGTGCCAGCAGTCCCCTCGACAGAATCTATGGCTACACCTTC. This sequence encodes CASSPLDRIYGYTF.

This chain links TRBV2 with TRBJ1-1; D is possibly TRBD1 (5 bases). V shed 7 bases and J shed 4 bases, with 16 bases lying between them. CDR1 and CDR2 (germline): SNHLY, FYNNEI. The CDR3 is 14 residues long. CDR3 sequence: CASTPLRGPTEAFF. CDR3 nucleotides: TGTGCCAGCACCCCGCTGAGGGGTCCCACTGAAGCTTTCTTT.

This clonotype was counted ten times or more. The CDR3 DNA sequence: TGTGCCACCCTAAGGGCTGGAAACACCATATATTTT. This codes for CATLRAGNTIYF. The J gene is TRBJ1-3, the V gene TRBV11-2; D ambiguous. With 10 bases removed from V and 2 bases from J, the gap between germline ends came to 9 bases. The CDR3 contains 12 residues. Germline assignment: CDR1 SGHAT and CDR2 FQNNGV.

This clonotype was seen repeatedly, ten times or more. The chain combines TRBV20-1 with TRBJ2-7, with D hard to call. V shed 6 bases and J shed 4 bases, with 22 bases lying between them. The germline CDR1 and CDR2 sequences are DFQATT and SNEGSKA (reference sequence). This CDR3 is built from 15 residues. For the CDR3, the DNA is TGCAGTGCGCACCGCGTTCTTGCACGCGAGTACGAGCAGTACTTC. It yields the protein CSAHRVLAREYEQYF.

This clonotype was observed at least ten times. The V and J genes are TRBV12-3 or TRBV12-4 and TRBJ1-2; D remains unclear. V gave up 3 bases and J gave up 4 bases, with 9 bases separating them. The CDR3 runs to 13 residues. The DNA for the CDR3 is TGTGCCAGCAGTTTGAAGGGAGGCTATGGCTACACCTTC. Its protein is CASSLKGGYGYTF.

This clonotype was counted at least ten times. The CDR3 DNA follows: TGTGCCAGCAGCTTAGGTGTCGCGCGGGGCGGGGAGACCCAGTACTTC. Translating gives CASSLGVARGGETQYF. The genes are TRBV7-2 and TRBJ2-5, with D perhaps matching TRBD2 (6 bases). The germline V and J ends were trimmed by 1 base and 5 bases, with 17 bases remaining between them. Germline CDR1 reads SGHTA; CDR2 reads FQGNSA. CDR3 length equals 16 residues.

This clonotype has a handful of counts. This chain links TRBV12-3 or TRBV12-4 with TRBJ1-1; D possibly corresponds to TRBD1 (6 bases). V dropped 6 bases and J dropped 1 base, with 18 bases sitting between them. This CDR3 has 16 residues. The CDR3 DNA reads as TGTGCCAGCAGGAAAAGGAAGGGGGTGACGAACACTGAAGCTTTCTTT. It translates to CASRKRKGVTNTEAFF.

This clonotype showed up many times. The chain uses TRBV6-1 and TRBJ1-3; tentatively, D is TRBD1 (6 bases). The V gene lost 6 bases and the J gene lost 4 bases, with 16 bases spanning the gap. From germline, CDR1 is MNHNS and CDR2 SASEGT. CDR3 length: 15 residues. In nucleotides, the CDR3 is TGTGCCAGCAGCCCGCCTGGGGGCTCCGGAAACACCATATATTTT. Protein: CASSPPGGSGNTIYF.

This clonotype was counted many times. The chain is built from TRBV7-3 and TRBJ2-5, with D uncertain. The V gene lost 3 bases and the J gene lost 3 bases, with 8 bases spanning the gap. CDR1 and CDR2 (germline): SGHTA, FQGTGA. The CDR3 extends over 13 amino acids. CDR3 in amino acids: CASSFGREETQYF. The DNA for the CDR3 is TGTGCCAGCAGCTTTGGACGGGAAGAGACCCAGTACTTC.

This clonotype was observed at least ten times. The rearrangement links TRBV7-9 to TRBJ2-7; TRBD1 might be the D (6 bases). Trimming cost V 5 bases and J 5 bases, with 16 bases left between them. CDR1 and CDR2 from the germline V gene are SEHNR and FQNEAQ (reference sequence). CDR3 size: 14 residues. In nucleotides, the CDR3 is TGTGCCAGCAGCCACACCACACAGGGCGACGAGCAGTACTTC. Translating gives CASSHTTQGDEQYF.

This clonotype was seen repeatedly, ten times or more. V usage is TRBV20-1 and J usage is TRBJ2-3, with a weak D call TRBD2 (6 bases). This CDR3 is 15 amino acids long. Deletions cut 5 bases from V and 0 bases from J, with 15 bases between. The germline V gene has CDR1 DFQATT and CDR2 SNEGSKA (reference sequence). CDR3 loop: CSAGRRDSSTDTQYF. The CDR3 nucleotides read TGCAGTGCTGGGCGAAGGGACTCTAGCACAGATACGCAGTATTTT.

Concerning this clonotype itself: An end of the junction does not agree with germline; a read error may underlie this. The V gene is TRBV6-5, the J gene TRBJ1-1, with 8 bases matching TRBD1. This CDR3 spans 14 amino acids. Germline CDR1 is MNHEY and CDR2 is SVGAGI. This CDR3 reads CASSSLGQGSEGFF. The CDR3 DNA sequence: TGTGCCAGCAGTTCCTTAGGACAGGGCAGTGAAGGTTTCTTT.

This clonotype was seen at least ten times. The V gene is TRBV19, the J gene TRBJ1-6, with TRBD1 as a possible D gene (6 bases). V dropped 5 bases and J dropped 6 bases, with 11 bases sitting between them. This CDR3 region has 14 residues. Germline V gene sequence: CDR1 LNHDA, CDR2 SQIVND (reference sequence). CDR3 residues: CASSVDRSNSPLHF. DNA of the CDR3: TGTGCCAGTAGTGTGGACAGAAGTAATTCACCCCTCCACTTT.